A selection of T cell receptor beta chains follows, all from one sample in a study of T cell repertoires in cytomegalovirus infection. Using its own MiXCR run on the reads, TCRdb lists one record per CDR3 protein. The sample holds around 800,000 distinct CDR3 sequences, 32% seen once. Antigens for these TCRs are unknown. Sample: cultured CD8+ T cells from PBMCs, taken from culture after CMV antigen stimulation. These receptors all stem from a human donor in good health (CMV status not recorded). Some clones in this sample may be carry-over from other donors' samples. CDR3s include the opening cysteine and the closing phenylalanine or tryptophan. Fields, in order: clone size, V gene, J gene, D gene, CDR3 protein, CDR3 DNA. D genes are given only for firm matches. Size values are once, few and many counts, or a class for expanded clones, and some rows have none.

>.|TRBV28|TRBJ1-2|.
CASIPQGLHGYTF
TGTGCCAGCATCCCCCAGGGACTCCATGGCTACACCTTC
>.|TRBV19|TRBJ2-3|TRBD2
CASSIPRTSGATDTQYF
TGTGCCAGTAGTATACCAAGGACTAGCGGGGCTACAGATACGCAGTATTTT
>.|TRBV19|TRBJ1-1|.
CASRERGASDTEAFF
TGTGCCAGTAGGGAACGGGGGGCATCTGACACTGAAGCTTTCTTT
>.|TRBV7-9|TRBJ1-5|.
CASSQEGPGNQPQHF
TGTGCCAGCAGCCAGGAGGGACCCGGGAATCAGCCCCAGCATTTT
>.|TRBV12-3/TRBV12-4|TRBJ1-1|.
CASSQTPPWGLANTEAFF
TGTGCCAGCAGCCAAACCCCCCCCTGGGGGTTGGCGAACACTGAAGCTTTCTTT
>.|TRBV4-1|TRBJ2-7|.
CASSQDWQDPTYEQYF
TGCGCCAGCAGCCAAGATTGGCAGGATCCGACCTACGAGCAGTACTTC
>.|TRBV29-1|TRBJ1-4|.
CSVEDEGRDEKLFF
TGCAGCGTTGAAGACGAAGGGAGGGATGAAAAACTGTTTTTT
>many|TRBV4-1|TRBJ2-1|TRBD1
CASSQDGQGGNEQFF
TGCGCCAGCAGCCAAGATGGACAGGGGGGGAATGAGCAGTTCTTC
>.|TRBV12-3/TRBV12-4|TRBJ1-2|.
CASSLEVTGYGYTF
TGTGCCAGCAGTTTAGAGGTCACGGGTTATGGCTACACCTTC
>many|TRBV7-9|TRBJ2-5|.
CASSPPWGQETQYF
TGTGCCAGCAGCCCCCCTTGGGGGCAAGAGACCCAGTACTTC
>.|TRBV7-3|TRBJ2-1|TRBD2
CASSSGLGRNEQFF
TGTGCCAGCAGCTCAGGACTAGGTCGGAATGAGCAGTTCTTC
>.|TRBV4-1|TRBJ2-1|TRBD2
CASSQGYRTSGADEQFF
TGTGCCAGCAGCCAGGGGTATAGGACTAGCGGGGCCGATGAGCAGTTCTTC
>.|TRBV9|TRBJ2-1|.
CASSVEGSGAPGEQFF
TGTGCCAGCAGCGTAGAGGGGTCGGGGGCCCCCGGAGAGCAGTTCTTC
>few|TRBV5-1|TRBJ2-3|TRBD2
CASSLTSAFTDTQYF
TGCGCCAGCAGCCTAACTAGCGCCTTCACAGATACGCAGTATTTT
>many|TRBV7-8|TRBJ1-2|.
CASSWRGLDGYTF
TGTGCCAGCAGCTGGAGAGGGCTGGATGGCTACACCTTC
>few|TRBV7-6|TRBJ2-5|TRBD1
CASFNRDRQETQYF
TGTGCCAGCTTCAACCGGGACAGACAAGAGACCCAGTACTTC
>.|TRBV7-9|TRBJ2-7|.
CASSDIYEQYF
TGTGCCAGCAGCGATATATACGAGCAGTACTTC
>few|TRBV20-1|TRBJ2-3|TRBD2
CSAPRLAVSSTDTQYF
TGCAGTGCGCCACGACTAGCGGTTTCTAGCACAGATACGCAGTATTTT
>.|TRBV7-9|TRBJ2-5|.
CASSPWGYQETQYF
TGTGCCAGCAGCCCGTGGGGATACCAAGAGACCCAGTACTTC
>.|TRBV12-3/TRBV12-4|TRBJ2-2|TRBD1
CASNSGTGPIGELFF
TGTGCCAGCAATTCCGGGACAGGGCCCATCGGGGAGCTGTTTTTT
>.|TRBV20-1|TRBJ2-3|.
CSARDALRSREDTQYF
TGCAGTGCTAGAGATGCCCTCAGGAGCCGGGAAGATACGCAGTATTTT
>.|TRBV19|TRBJ2-7|.
CASTSERYEQYF
TGTGCCAGTACCTCGGAAAGGTACGAGCAGTACTTC
>.|TRBV6-6|TRBJ2-1|TRBD2
CASSYLAGGPEEQFF
TGTGCCAGCAGTTACCTAGCGGGGGGGCCAGAGGAGCAGTTCTTC
>.|TRBV12-5|TRBJ2-1|TRBD2
CASGGRAGGYFNEQFF
TGTGCTAGTGGCGGGAGAGCGGGGGGCTACTTTAATGAGCAGTTCTTC
>.|TRBV27|TRBJ2-5|.
CASSWGPGETQYF
TGTGCCAGCAGTTGGGGACCCGGCGAGACCCAGTACTTC
>.|TRBV6-2/TRBV6-3|TRBJ2-7|.
CASTSPGTPFHEQYF
TGTGCCAGCACCTCTCCCGGGACACCCTTCCACGAGCAGTACTTC
>few|TRBV11-2|TRBJ2-5|.
CASSLGPVGPVGETQYF
TGTGCCAGCAGCTTAGGGCCCGTGGGCCCAGTAGGGGAGACCCAGTACTTC
>many|TRBV7-9|TRBJ1-1|.
CASSPGGIGAFF
TGTGCCAGCAGCCCCGGAGGGATTGGAGCTTTCTTT
>.|TRBV27|TRBJ2-7|TRBD1
CASSLHRRDREREQYF
TGTGCCAGCAGTTTACATCGCAGGGACAGGGAAAGGGAGCAGTACTTC
>.|TRBV27|TRBJ2-3|.
CASRTGATDTQYF
TGTGCCAGCAGGACCGGCGCTACAGATACGCAGTATTTT
>few|TRBV7-9|TRBJ2-1|TRBD1
CASSPGQGASYNEQFF
TGTGCCAGCAGCCCGGGACAGGGGGCCTCCTACAATGAGCAGTTCTTC
>few|TRBV10-3|TRBJ1-2|.
CAIIDTTANYGYTF
TGTGCCATCATCGACACAACCGCTAACTATGGCTACACCTTC
>.|TRBV20-1|TRBJ2-7|.
CSAGGGYEQYF
TGCAGTGCGGGAGGGGGCTACGAGCAGTACTTC
>few|TRBV7-9|TRBJ1-5|.
CASSLIPTAGENQPQHF
TGTGCCAGCAGCTTAATCCCGACGGCAGGGGAAAATCAGCCCCAGCATTTT
>.|TRBV5-1|TRBJ1-1|TRBD1
CASSLPLDRTTMNTEAFF
TGCGCCAGCAGCTTGCCCCTGGACAGGACGACTATGAACACTGAAGCTTTCTTT
>.|TRBV4-1|TRBJ2-7|.
CASSQDALPMDEQYF
TGCGCCAGCAGCCAAGATGCACTGCCTATGGACGAGCAGTACTTC
>.|TRBV5-6|TRBJ1-1|.
CASSLAIGTRRTEAFF
TGTGCCAGCAGCTTAGCAATTGGGACCCGAAGGACTGAAGCTTTCTTT
>few|TRBV12-3/TRBV12-4|TRBJ2-1|TRBD2
CASLAGGAGNEQFF
TGTGCCAGCCTAGCGGGCGGGGCCGGCAATGAGCAGTTCTTC
>.|TRBV7-7|TRBJ2-5|TRBD1
CASSQRTGQQETQYF
TGTGCTAGCAGCCAAAGGACAGGCCAACAAGAGACCCAGTACTTC
>.|TRBV5-6|TRBJ2-1|.
CASTRVALASNEQFF
TGTGCCAGCACCCGAGTAGCGCTCGCCAGCAATGAGCAGTTCTTC
>.|TRBV19|TRBJ2-2|.
CASMAGPNTGELFF
TGTGCCAGTATGGCGGGACCGAACACCGGGGAGCTGTTTTTT
>few|TRBV7-3|TRBJ1-1|.
CASSFREVPAGGELFEAFF
TGTGCCAGCAGCTTCCGAGAAGTCCCGGCGGGGGGCGAGTTGTTTGAAGCTTTCTTT
>.|TRBV6-5|TRBJ2-5|TRBD1
CASSPGRGLEETQYF
TGTGCCAGCAGTCCCGGCAGGGGGCTTGAGGAGACCCAGTACTTC
>.|TRBV7-4|TRBJ1-1|.
CASGVEGTEAFF
TGTGCCAGCGGGGTGGAGGGCACTGAAGCTTTCTTT
>many|TRBV7-8|TRBJ1-6|.
CASSLELSYNSPLHF
TGTGCCAGCAGCTTAGAGCTCTCCTATAATTCACCCCTCCACTTT
>.|TRBV25-1|TRBJ2-7|.
CASSELGYEQYF
TGTGCCAGCAGTGAATTGGGCTACGAGCAGTACTTC
>few|TRBV6-6|TRBJ1-1|.
CASILGMNTEAFF
TGTGCCAGCATACTTGGCATGAACACTGAAGCTTTCTTT
>.|TRBV6-2/TRBV6-3|TRBJ1-1|.
CASRHRRGGDTEAFF
TGTGCCAGCAGACACCGGAGGGGCGGGGACACTGAAGCTTTCTTT
>few|TRBV7-3|TRBJ2-1|.
CASSPNGGGKNEQFF
TGTGCCAGCAGCCCAAATGGTGGGGGGAAGAATGAGCAGTTCTTC
>.|TRBV6-5|TRBJ1-6|.
CASSYIGFYNSPLHF
TGTGCCAGCAGTTATATTGGCTTTTATAATTCACCCCTCCACTTT
>.|TRBV4-1|TRBJ2-5|.
CASSQPLEETQYF
TGTGCCAGCAGCCAACCACTAGAGGAGACCCAGTACTTC
>many|TRBV7-8|TRBJ1-1|TRBD1
CASSLVPGGTEAFF
TGTGCCAGCAGCTTAGTCCCAGGGGGAACTGAAGCTTTCTTT
>few|TRBV6-6|TRBJ1-2|.
CASSVRGAPNSNYGYTF
TGTGCCAGCAGTGTCCGTGGCGCACCTAACTCTAACTATGGCTACACCTTC
>.|TRBV5-8|TRBJ2-5|.
CASSLGLVTETQYF
TGTGCCAGCAGCTTGGGACTAGTCACGGAGACCCAGTACTTC
>few|TRBV27|TRBJ2-1|.
CASSMAELGGEQFF
TGTGCCAGCAGTATGGCAGAACTAGGAGGTGAGCAGTTCTTC